The text below deals with one T cell receptor (beta chain). No antigen is known for it. 60 Vbeta and 13 Jbeta primers were used in PCR. The table came from immunoSEQ multiplex PCR; TCRdb's copy has only in-frame clones and leaves some out. The table shows about 210,000 clones, with around 80% occurring only once. This sample was included in a study of cytomegalovirus exposure and HLA in healthy donors. General study points: The classifier reportedly diagnosed cytomegalovirus status with high specificity and sensitivity.

Source material: PBMCs. The receptor was isolated from a boy younger than 18 in good health and CMV-seronegative.

CDR3 residues: CAWSSTGDKYYEQYF. The DNA of the CDR3 is TGTGCCTGGAGTTCTACAGGGGACAAATACTACGAGCAGTACTTC. The V call is TRBV30, the J call TRBJ2-7; 7 nucleotides align to TRBD1. V lost 2 bases, J lost 3 bases, and 10 bases stayed unmatched. The CDR3 sequence is 15 residues long. The germline V gene has CDR1 GTSNPN and CDR2 SVGIG (reference sequence).